The TCR beta chain described here comes from a study of beta chain features in type 1 diabetes. Study-wide results and caveats: A closer apparent resemblance between naive, central memory and Treg TCRB repertoires was seen in patients than in healthy donors. Reduced insertions and increased deletions marked VDJ junctions in type 1 diabetes patients.

cDNA synthesis used the whole RNA isolate, giving expressed TCRB sequences. The table came from immunoSEQ multiplex PCR; TCRdb's copy has only in-frame clones and leaves some out. The sample shows more than 150,000 clones, about 12% of them seen only once. Trimming removed 4 bases from V and 7 bases from J; junction bases left unmatched: 3. This CDR3 spans 12 amino acids. Germline CDR1 is SGHTA and CDR2 is FQGTGA. About this clone itself: Its target is unknown.

Via the markers CD45RO/CCR7/CD25/CD127/CD95/CD27, stem cell-like memory, regulatory, central memory and naive CD4+ cells were sorted. Sequenced material: central memory CD4+ T cells from blood. The TCR originated in a woman between 18 and 30 years old in good health. This chain links TRBV7-3 with TRBJ1-1; 7 nucleotides line up with TRBD1. CDR3 residues: CASSSRQGEAFF. The CDR3 nucleotides are TGTGCCAGCAGCTCCCGACAGGGTGAAGCTTTCTTT.